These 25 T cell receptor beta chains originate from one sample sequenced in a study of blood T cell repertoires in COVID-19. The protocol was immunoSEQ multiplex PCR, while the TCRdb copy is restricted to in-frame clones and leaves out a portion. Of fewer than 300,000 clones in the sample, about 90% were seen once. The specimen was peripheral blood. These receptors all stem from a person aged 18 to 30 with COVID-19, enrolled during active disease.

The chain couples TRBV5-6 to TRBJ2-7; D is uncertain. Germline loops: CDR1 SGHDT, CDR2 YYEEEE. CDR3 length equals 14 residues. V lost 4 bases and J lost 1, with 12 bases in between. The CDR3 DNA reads TGTGCCAGCAGCCTCCGTGGCAGGTCCTACGAGCAGTACTTC. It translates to CASSLRGRSYEQYF.

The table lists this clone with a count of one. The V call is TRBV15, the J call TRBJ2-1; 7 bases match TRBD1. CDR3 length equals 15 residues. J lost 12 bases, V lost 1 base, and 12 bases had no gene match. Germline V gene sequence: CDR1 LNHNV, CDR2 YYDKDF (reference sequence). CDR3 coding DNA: TGTGCCACCAGCAGAGGGGGAAATACAGGGGTCCGGCAGTTCTTC. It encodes CATSRGGNTGVRQFF.

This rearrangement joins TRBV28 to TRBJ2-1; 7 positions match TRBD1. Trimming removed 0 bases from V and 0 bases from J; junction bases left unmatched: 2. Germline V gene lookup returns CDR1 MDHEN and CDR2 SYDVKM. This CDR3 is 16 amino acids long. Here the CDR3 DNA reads TGTGCCAGCAGTTTATGGACAGGGAGCTCCTACAATGAGCAGTTCTTC. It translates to CASSLWTGSSYNEQFF.

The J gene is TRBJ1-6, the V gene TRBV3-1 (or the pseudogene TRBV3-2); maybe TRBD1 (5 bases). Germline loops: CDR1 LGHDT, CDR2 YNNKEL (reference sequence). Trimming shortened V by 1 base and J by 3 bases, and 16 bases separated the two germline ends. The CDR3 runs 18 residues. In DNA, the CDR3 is TGTGCCAGCAGCCAAGCTTTGGAACCGCAGGGCTATAATTCACCCCTCCACTTT. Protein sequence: CASSQALEPQGYNSPLHF.

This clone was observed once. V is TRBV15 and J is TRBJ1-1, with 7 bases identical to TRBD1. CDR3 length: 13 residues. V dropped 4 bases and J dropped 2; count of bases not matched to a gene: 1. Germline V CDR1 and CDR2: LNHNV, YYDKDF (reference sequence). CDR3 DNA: TGTGCCACCAGCAACAGGGGAAACACTGAAGCTTTCTTT. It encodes CATSNRGNTEAFF.

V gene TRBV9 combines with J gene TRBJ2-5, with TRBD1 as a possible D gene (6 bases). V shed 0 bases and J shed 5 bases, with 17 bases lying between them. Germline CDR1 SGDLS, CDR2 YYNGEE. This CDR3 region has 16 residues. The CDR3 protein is CASSVGLGAAGETQYF. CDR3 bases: TGTGCCAGCAGCGTAGGGCTGGGGGCAGCCGGGGAGACCCAGTACTTC.

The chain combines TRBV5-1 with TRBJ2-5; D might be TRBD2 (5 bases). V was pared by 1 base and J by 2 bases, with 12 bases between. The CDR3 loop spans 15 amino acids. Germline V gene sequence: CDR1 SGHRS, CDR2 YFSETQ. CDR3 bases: TGCGCCAGCAGCTTGACTATCGGGATACAAGAGACCCAGTACTTC. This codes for CASSLTIGIQETQYF.

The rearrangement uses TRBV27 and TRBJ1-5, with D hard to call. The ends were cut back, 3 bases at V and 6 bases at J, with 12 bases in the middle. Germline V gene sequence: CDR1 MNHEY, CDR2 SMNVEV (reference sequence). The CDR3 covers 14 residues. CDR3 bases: TGTGCCAGCAGTTTGGGAGGGAGTCGTCAGCCCCAGCATTTT. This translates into CASSLGGSRQPQHF.

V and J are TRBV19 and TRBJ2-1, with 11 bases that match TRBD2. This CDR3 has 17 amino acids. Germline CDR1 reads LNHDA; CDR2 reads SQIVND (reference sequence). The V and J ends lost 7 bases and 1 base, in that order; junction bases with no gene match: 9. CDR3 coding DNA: TGTGCCAGTACGAGTGGGCTAGCGGGAGGATCCTACAATGAGCAGTTCTTC. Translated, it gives CASTSGLAGGSYNEQFF.

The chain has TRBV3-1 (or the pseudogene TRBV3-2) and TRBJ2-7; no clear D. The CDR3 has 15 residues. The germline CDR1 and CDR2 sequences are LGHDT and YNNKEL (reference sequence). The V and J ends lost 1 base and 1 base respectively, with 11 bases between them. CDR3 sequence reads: CASSQVFTGSYEQYF. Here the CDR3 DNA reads TGTGCCAGCAGCCAAGTGTTTACGGGTTCCTACGAGCAGTACTTC.

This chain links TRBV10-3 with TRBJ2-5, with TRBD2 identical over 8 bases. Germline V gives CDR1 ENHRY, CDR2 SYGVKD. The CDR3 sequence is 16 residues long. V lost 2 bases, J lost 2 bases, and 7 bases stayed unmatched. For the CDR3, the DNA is TGTGCCATCAGTGAGGGCGGGCGGGGGGCGCAAGAGACCCAGTACTTC. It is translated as CAISEGGRGAQETQYF.

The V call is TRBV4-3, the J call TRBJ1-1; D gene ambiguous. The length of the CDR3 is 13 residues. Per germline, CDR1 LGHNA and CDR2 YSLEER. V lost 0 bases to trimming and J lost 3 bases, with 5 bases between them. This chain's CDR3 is CASSQDRYTEAFF. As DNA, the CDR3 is TGCGCCAGCAGCCAAGACCGGTACACTGAAGCTTTCTTT.

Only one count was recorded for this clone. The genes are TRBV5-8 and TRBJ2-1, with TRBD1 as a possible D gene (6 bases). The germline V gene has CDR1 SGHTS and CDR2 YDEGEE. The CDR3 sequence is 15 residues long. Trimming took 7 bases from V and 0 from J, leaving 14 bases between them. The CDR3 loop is CASLYRAGSYNEQFF. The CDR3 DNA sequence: TGTGCCAGCCTATACAGGGCGGGCTCCTACAATGAGCAGTTCTTC.

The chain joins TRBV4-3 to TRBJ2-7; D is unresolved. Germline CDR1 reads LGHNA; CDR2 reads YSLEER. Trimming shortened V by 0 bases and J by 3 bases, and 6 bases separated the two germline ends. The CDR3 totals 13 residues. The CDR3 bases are TGCGCCAGCAGCCAAGATACTCACTACGAGCAGTACTTC. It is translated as CASSQDTHYEQYF.

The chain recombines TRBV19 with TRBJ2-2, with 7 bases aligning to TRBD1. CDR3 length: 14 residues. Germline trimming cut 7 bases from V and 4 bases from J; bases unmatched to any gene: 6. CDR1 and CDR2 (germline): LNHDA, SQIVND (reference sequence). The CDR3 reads CASTEQGITGELFF. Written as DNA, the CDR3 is TGTGCCAGTACAGAACAGGGGATCACCGGGGAGCTGTTTTTT.

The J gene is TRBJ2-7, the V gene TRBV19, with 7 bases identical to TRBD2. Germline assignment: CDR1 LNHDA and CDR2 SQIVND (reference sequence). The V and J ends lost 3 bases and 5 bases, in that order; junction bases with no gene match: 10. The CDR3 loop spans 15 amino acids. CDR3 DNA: TGTGCCAGTAGTATCATGGGCGGGAGAACCGACGAGCAGTACTTC. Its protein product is CASSIMGGRTDEQYF.

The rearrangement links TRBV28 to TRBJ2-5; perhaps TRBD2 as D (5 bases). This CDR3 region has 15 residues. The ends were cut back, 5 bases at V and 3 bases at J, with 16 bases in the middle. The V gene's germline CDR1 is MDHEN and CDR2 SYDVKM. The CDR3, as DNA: TGTGCCAGCAGTCTCCCGAGGGAATCCGAAGAGACCCAGTACTTC. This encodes CASSLPRESEETQYF.

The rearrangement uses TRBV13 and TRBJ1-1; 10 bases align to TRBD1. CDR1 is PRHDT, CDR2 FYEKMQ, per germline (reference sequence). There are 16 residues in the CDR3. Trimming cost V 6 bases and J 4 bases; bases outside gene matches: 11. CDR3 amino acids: CASSWTGGSSATEAFF. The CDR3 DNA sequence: TGTGCCAGCAGTTGGACAGGGGGAAGTAGCGCCACTGAAGCTTTCTTT.

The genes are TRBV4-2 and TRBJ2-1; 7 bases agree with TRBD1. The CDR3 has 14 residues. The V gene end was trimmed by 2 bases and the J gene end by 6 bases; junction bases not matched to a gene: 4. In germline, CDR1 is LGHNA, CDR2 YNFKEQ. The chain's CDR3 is CASSQIDRVNEQFF. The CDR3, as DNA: TGTGCCAGCAGCCAAATTGACAGGGTCAATGAGCAGTTCTTC.

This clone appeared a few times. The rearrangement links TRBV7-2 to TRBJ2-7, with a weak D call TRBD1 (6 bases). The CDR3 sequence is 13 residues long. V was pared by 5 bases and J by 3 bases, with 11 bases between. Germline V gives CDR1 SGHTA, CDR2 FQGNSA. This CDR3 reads CASSLGQFYEQYF. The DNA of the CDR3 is TGTGCCAGCAGCCTAGGACAGTTCTACGAGCAGTACTTC.

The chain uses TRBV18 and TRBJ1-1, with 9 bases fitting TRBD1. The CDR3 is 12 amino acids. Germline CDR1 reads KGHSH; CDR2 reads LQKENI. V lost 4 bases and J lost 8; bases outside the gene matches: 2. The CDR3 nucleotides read TGTGCCAGCTCACGGGACAGGGAAGAAGCTTTCTTT. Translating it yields CASSRDREEAFF.

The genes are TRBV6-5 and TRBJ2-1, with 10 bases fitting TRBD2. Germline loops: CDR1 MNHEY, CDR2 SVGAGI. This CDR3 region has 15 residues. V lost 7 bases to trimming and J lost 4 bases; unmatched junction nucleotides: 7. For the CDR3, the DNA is TGTGCCAGCATTGGCAGGACTAGCGGATACAATGAGCAGTTCTTC. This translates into CASIGRTSGYNEQFF.

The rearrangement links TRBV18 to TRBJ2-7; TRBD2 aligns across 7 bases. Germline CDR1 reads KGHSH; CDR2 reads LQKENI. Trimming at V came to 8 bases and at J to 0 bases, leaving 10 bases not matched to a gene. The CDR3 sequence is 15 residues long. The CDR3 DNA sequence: TGTGCCAGCGCCCAGAGCGGGGCCGGCTCCTACGAGCAGTACTTC. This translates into CASAQSGAGSYEQYF.

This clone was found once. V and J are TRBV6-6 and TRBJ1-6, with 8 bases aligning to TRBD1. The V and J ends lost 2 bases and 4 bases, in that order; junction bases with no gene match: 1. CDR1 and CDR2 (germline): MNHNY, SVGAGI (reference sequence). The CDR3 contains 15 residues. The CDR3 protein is CASSYDRGYNSPLHF. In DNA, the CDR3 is TGTGCCAGCAGTTACGACAGGGGATATAATTCACCCCTCCACTTT.

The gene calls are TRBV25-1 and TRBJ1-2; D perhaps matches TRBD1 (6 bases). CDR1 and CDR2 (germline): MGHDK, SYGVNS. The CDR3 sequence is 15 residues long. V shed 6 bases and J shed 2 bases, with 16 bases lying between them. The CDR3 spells CASSTLTGMNYGYTF. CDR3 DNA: TGTGCCAGCAGCACCCTTACAGGGATGAACTATGGCTACACCTTC.